The rows below give T cell receptor beta chains drawn from one sample of a study of glioma-infiltrating T cells after dendritic cell vaccination. Using immunoSEQ multiplex PCR, the repertoire was profiled, and TCRdb retains in-frame clones only, with some absent. The data contain about 50,000 clones, 85% of them seen just once; the ten biggest clones take up roughly 9%. The sample in question was blood, obtained after dendritic cell vaccination. The receptors were sampled from a human donor with glioblastoma. The CDR3 runs from the conserved cysteine through the conserved F or W. A D gene is named only where the DNA matches it firmly. Some rows have no size entry. The others give once, few or many, or a class for an expanded clone.

clone_size: .; v_call: TRBV5-1; d_call: .; j_call: TRBJ1-1; cdr3_nt: TGCGCCAGCAGCTTGCTATCCGGTGGAGGAGGTCGGAACACTGAAGCTTTCTTT; cdr3_aa: CASSLLSGGGGRNTEAFF
clone_size: .; v_call: TRBV7-6; d_call: TRBD1; j_call: TRBJ1-2; cdr3_nt: TGTGCCAGCAGCTTGGGGGCAGGGGGGCTTGGCTACACCTTC; cdr3_aa: CASSLGAGGLGYTF
clone_size: .; v_call: TRBV4-2; d_call: .; j_call: TRBJ2-7; cdr3_nt: TGTGCCAGCAGCCACGCAAACGGACACTACGAGCAGTACTTC; cdr3_aa: CASSHANGHYEQYF
clone_size: .; v_call: TRBV5-6; d_call: TRBD2; j_call: TRBJ2-3; cdr3_nt: TGTGCCAGCAGCTCTAAAGCGGGGGGCCCGATATACACAGATACGCAGTATTTT; cdr3_aa: CASSSKAGGPIYTDTQYF
clone_size: .; v_call: TRBV5-1; d_call: .; j_call: TRBJ2-1; cdr3_nt: TGCGCCAGCAGGGGCGGGCTAGTTGAGCAGTTCTTC; cdr3_aa: CASRGGLVEQFF
clone_size: few; v_call: TRBV30; d_call: .; j_call: TRBJ2-2; cdr3_nt: TGTGCCTGGCTTAAACAGAACTCGAACGGGGAGCTGTTTTTT; cdr3_aa: CAWLKQNSNGELFF
clone_size: large; v_call: TRBV2; d_call: .; j_call: TRBJ2-7; cdr3_nt: TGTGCCAGCGCCTGGACAGCGGCCGAGCAGTACTTC; cdr3_aa: CASAWTAAEQYF
clone_size: once; v_call: TRBV11-3; d_call: .; j_call: TRBJ2-2; cdr3_nt: TGTGCCAGCAGCTTAGATCCCAGGGTCAGCACCGGGGAGCTGTTTTTT; cdr3_aa: CASSLDPRVSTGELFF
clone_size: .; v_call: TRBV7-6; d_call: TRBD2; j_call: TRBJ2-1; cdr3_nt: TGTGCCAGCAGCCCGCGACTAGCGGGGGGGCATGAGCAGTTCTTC; cdr3_aa: CASSPRLAGGHEQFF
clone_size: once; v_call: TRBV28; d_call: .; j_call: TRBJ2-3; cdr3_nt: TGTGCCAGCAGTTTGTGGCCAGATACGCAGTATTTT; cdr3_aa: CASSLWPDTQYF
clone_size: .; v_call: TRBV4-1; d_call: .; j_call: TRBJ1-2; cdr3_nt: TGCGCCAGCAGCAAACAGGGCAACTATGGCTACACCTTC; cdr3_aa: CASSKQGNYGYTF
clone_size: .; v_call: TRBV6-5; d_call: .; j_call: TRBJ2-7; cdr3_nt: TGTGCCAGCAGTCGCGACAGGACCAATACGGCCGAGCAGTACTTC; cdr3_aa: CASSRDRTNTAEQYF
clone_size: .; v_call: TRBV6-1; d_call: TRBD2; j_call: TRBJ2-3; cdr3_nt: TGTGCCAGCAGTGACACGGGGGGGCCGCCAGATACGCAGTATTTT; cdr3_aa: CASSDTGGPPDTQYF
clone_size: few; v_call: TRBV11-2; d_call: TRBD1; j_call: TRBJ2-5; cdr3_nt: TGTGCCAGCAGCTTAGGCGACAGGGCTCGGGAGACCCAGTACTTC; cdr3_aa: CASSLGDRARETQYF
clone_size: .; v_call: TRBV11-2; d_call: TRBD1; j_call: TRBJ2-7; cdr3_nt: TGTGCCAGCAGGACAGGGGTCTCCTACGAGCAGTACTTC; cdr3_aa: CASRTGVSYEQYF
clone_size: .; v_call: TRBV19; d_call: TRBD1; j_call: TRBJ1-1; cdr3_nt: TGTGCCAGTAGTACGGACAGGGGAGGAGGCACTGAAGCTTTCTTT; cdr3_aa: CASSTDRGGGTEAFF
clone_size: .; v_call: TRBV19; d_call: .; j_call: TRBJ2-7; cdr3_nt: TGTGCCAGTAGTATAGATCTCGGACAGTACGAGCAGTACTTC; cdr3_aa: CASSIDLGQYEQYF
clone_size: .; v_call: TRBV29-1; d_call: TRBD1; j_call: TRBJ2-7; cdr3_nt: TGCAGCGTGCAGACAGGGGTGACCTACGAGCAGTACTTC; cdr3_aa: CSVQTGVTYEQYF
clone_size: .; v_call: TRBV7-8; d_call: .; j_call: TRBJ1-1; cdr3_nt: TGTGCCAGCAGCATCCTAGGGGGGAACACTGAAGCTTTCTTT; cdr3_aa: CASSILGGNTEAFF
clone_size: .; v_call: TRBV14; d_call: TRBD2; j_call: TRBJ2-1; cdr3_nt: TGTGCCAGCAGCCTCATCAGCGGGGGGTATGAGCAGTTCTTC; cdr3_aa: CASSLISGGYEQFF
clone_size: .; v_call: TRBV18; d_call: .; j_call: TRBJ1-1; cdr3_nt: TGTGCCAGCTCCCCATCGAGACAGCGCAACACTGAAGCTTTCTTT; cdr3_aa: CASSPSRQRNTEAFF
clone_size: .; v_call: TRBV15; d_call: .; j_call: TRBJ1-2; cdr3_nt: TGTGCCACCAGCAGAGAAATGGCAATTGGTGGCTACACCTTC; cdr3_aa: CATSREMAIGGYTF
clone_size: once; v_call: TRBV18; d_call: .; j_call: TRBJ1-5; cdr3_nt: TGTGCCAGCTCAGAAAGAGCGTTTAGAAGCAATCAGCCCCAGCATTTT; cdr3_aa: CASSERAFRSNQPQHF
clone_size: .; v_call: TRBV2; d_call: .; j_call: TRBJ2-4; cdr3_nt: TGTGCCAGCAGCACAGGGACCATTCAGTACTTC; cdr3_aa: CASSTGTIQYF
clone_size: .; v_call: TRBV11-2; d_call: .; j_call: TRBJ2-2; cdr3_nt: TGTGCCAGCAGCTTAAGAGGCTACAACACCGGGGAGCTGTTTTTT; cdr3_aa: CASSLRGYNTGELFF
clone_size: .; v_call: TRBV7-3; d_call: .; j_call: TRBJ1-1; cdr3_nt: TGTGCCAGCAGCTACGGAGGGAGCACTGAAGCTTTCTTT; cdr3_aa: CASSYGGSTEAFF
clone_size: .; v_call: TRBV30; d_call: .; j_call: TRBJ1-5; cdr3_nt: TGTGCCTGGAGTACAGTATATAGCAATCAGCCCCAGCATTTT; cdr3_aa: CAWSTVYSNQPQHF
clone_size: .; v_call: TRBV28; d_call: TRBD2; j_call: TRBJ2-3; cdr3_nt: TGTGCCAGCAGCCCTAGCGGGGCGAGCACAGATACGCAGTATTTT; cdr3_aa: CASSPSGASTDTQYF
clone_size: few; v_call: TRBV7-3; d_call: .; j_call: TRBJ2-1; cdr3_nt: TGTGCCAGCAGCTCCGATGCGGGGGCCCCGATGGGTGAGCAGTTCTTC; cdr3_aa: CASSSDAGAPMGEQFF